This T cell receptor beta chain was captured in a study of cytomegalovirus exposure and HLA in healthy donors. The overall study: The approximately 120 million unique TCR beta sequences, from 150 million to 200 million T cells, were found by an earlier analysis. Overall study findings and caveats: Some public TCRs appeared in many individuals, while most sequences were rare. A missense DCLRE1C variant was associated with V- and J-gene trimming of TCR beta chains in a later analysis, and an independent cohort replicated the association. A later analysis found TCR association rates differed by HLA locus, highest for DRB1 and lowest for HLA-C.

CDR1 is MDHEN, CDR2 SYDVKM, per germline. J gave up 1 base and V 5 bases, and 9 bases lay outside the gene matches. The CDR3 extends over 18 amino acids. In the case of this clone: Its antigen is undetermined.

13 Jbeta primers and 60 Vbeta primers were used for the PCR. Profiling relied on immunoSEQ multiplex PCR, and the TCRdb table lists in-frame clones only, not all of them. The sample lists 95,000 to 150,000 clones; approximately 66% were seen once. The rearrangement uses TRBV28 and TRBJ1-5; 12 positions match TRBD1. The TCR originated in a woman aged 40-49 years in good health and CMV-seropositive. The sample consisted of PBMCs. The CDR3 region is CASSDGTGGIRSNQPQHF. CDR3 bases: TGTGCCAGCAGTGACGGGACAGGGGGCATTCGGAGCAATCAGCCCCAGCATTTT.